Listed below are T cell receptor beta chains from one sample, sequenced in a study of blood T cell repertoires in COVID-19. TCRdb's table, derived via immunoSEQ multiplex PCR, lists solely in-frame clones and lacks some. The sample includes approximately 190,000 clones, 84% of them seen just once. Source material: peripheral blood. These receptors all stem from a human donor in a cohort sampled during active COVID-19. Both conserved end residues are part of each CDR3. Fields, in order: V gene, clone size, D gene, CDR3 length, J gene, CDR3 DNA, CDR3 protein. D genes are given only for firm matches. Clone sizes are given selectively: once, few, many, or a class where the clone is expanded.

V: TRBV3-1/TRBV3-2
size: NA
D: NA
length: 15
J: TRBJ1-4
DNA: TGTGCCAGCTCCACACCGACAGGTTTTAACGAAAAACTGTTTTTT
CDR3: CASSTPTGFNEKLFF

V: TRBV19
size: NA
D: TRBD1
length: 14
J: TRBJ1-1
DNA: TGTGCCAGTAGTCAACGGGACAGGGAATCTGAAGCTTTCTTT
CDR3: CASSQRDRESEAFF

V: TRBV11-2
size: NA
D: NA
length: 13
J: TRBJ2-7
DNA: TGTGCCAGCAGCTCCATGACAGTCTACAAGCAGTACTTC
CDR3: CASSSMTVYKQYF

V: TRBV18
size: NA
D: TRBD1
length: 14
J: TRBJ1-2
DNA: TGTGCCAGCTCAATCGGCGGACAGGACTATGGCTACACCTTC
CDR3: CASSIGGQDYGYTF

V: TRBV3-1/TRBV3-2
size: NA
D: TRBD1
length: 15
J: TRBJ2-5
DNA: TGTGCCAGCAGCCAAAGTTTATACAGGGGAGAGACCCAGTACTTC
CDR3: CASSQSLYRGETQYF

V: TRBV11-2
size: NA
D: NA
length: 16
J: TRBJ2-3
DNA: TGTGCCAGCAGCTTCGACGATCAGGGTAGGGCAGATACGCAGTATTTT
CDR3: CASSFDDQGRADTQYF

V: TRBV3-1/TRBV3-2
size: NA
D: TRBD1
length: 14
J: TRBJ1-6
DNA: TGTGCCAGCAGCGAGACAGGGTGGTATTCACCCCTCCACTTT
CDR3: CASSETGWYSPLHF

V: TRBV10-3
size: NA
D: NA
length: 15
J: TRBJ2-7
DNA: TGTGCCATCAGTGAGTCCCCTGCGGCTTCCTACGAGCAGTACTTC
CDR3: CAISESPAASYEQYF

V: TRBV18
size: NA
D: TRBD2
length: 17
J: TRBJ2-5
DNA: TGTGCCAGCTCACCACTTGTTCGGACTAGCGGGCAAGAGACCCAGTACTTC
CDR3: CASSPLVRTSGQETQYF

V: TRBV11-2
size: NA
D: TRBD2
length: 16
J: TRBJ2-5
DNA: TGTGCCAGCAGCCCAAACAGCGGGGGCACCCAAGAGACCCAGTACTTC
CDR3: CASSPNSGGTQETQYF

V: TRBV6-5
size: NA
D: TRBD2
length: 14
J: TRBJ2-1
DNA: TGTGCCAGCAGACGGGCGGGGGAAACGAATGAGCAGTTCTTC
CDR3: CASRRAGETNEQFF

V: TRBV14
size: NA
D: TRBD1
length: 15
J: TRBJ2-1
DNA: TGTGCCAGCAGCCAAGACCAGGGGGCCTACAATGAGCAGTTCTTC
CDR3: CASSQDQGAYNEQFF

V: TRBV19
size: NA
D: NA
length: 15
J: TRBJ2-1
DNA: TGTGCCAGTAGTAGAACTCCCCGGGTATACAATGAGCAGTTCTTC
CDR3: CASSRTPRVYNEQFF

V: TRBV7-8
size: NA
D: NA
length: 14
J: TRBJ1-3
DNA: TGTGCCAGCAGCCTCGAACAACCTGGAAACACCATATATTTT
CDR3: CASSLEQPGNTIYF

V: TRBV5-1
size: NA
D: NA
length: 13
J: TRBJ1-1
DNA: TGCGCCAGCAGCTTAGGGGGGAACACTGAAGCTTTCTTT
CDR3: CASSLGGNTEAFF

V: TRBV2
size: NA
D: TRBD2
length: 16
J: TRBJ2-3
DNA: TGTGCCAGCAGTTCCTCTAGCGGGGTGACCACAGATACGCAGTATTTT
CDR3: CASSSSSGVTTDTQYF

V: TRBV5-1
size: NA
D: NA
length: 14
J: TRBJ2-2
DNA: TGCGCCAGCAGTTTCTCAGGCCTCACCGGGGAGCTGTTTTTT
CDR3: CASSFSGLTGELFF

V: TRBV9
size: NA
D: TRBD1
length: 16
J: TRBJ1-3
DNA: TGTGCCAGCAGCCCCTGGGACAGCAACTCTGGAAACACCATATATTTT
CDR3: CASSPWDSNSGNTIYF

V: TRBV7-8
size: NA
D: TRBD1
length: 18
J: TRBJ2-3
DNA: TGTGCCAGCAGCTTAGTTTACGGAGGTCTGACAGGGGAAGATACGCAGTATTTT
CDR3: CASSLVYGGLTGEDTQYF

V: TRBV5-5
size: once
D: NA
length: 14
J: TRBJ1-5
DNA: TGTGCCAGCAGCTTCGGGGTCCTAAGCCAGCCCCAGCATTTT
CDR3: CASSFGVLSQPQHF

V: TRBV11-2
size: NA
D: TRBD1
length: 13
J: TRBJ1-2
DNA: TGTGCCAGCAGCCTGGACAGGTCTTTGGGCTACACCTTC
CDR3: CASSLDRSLGYTF